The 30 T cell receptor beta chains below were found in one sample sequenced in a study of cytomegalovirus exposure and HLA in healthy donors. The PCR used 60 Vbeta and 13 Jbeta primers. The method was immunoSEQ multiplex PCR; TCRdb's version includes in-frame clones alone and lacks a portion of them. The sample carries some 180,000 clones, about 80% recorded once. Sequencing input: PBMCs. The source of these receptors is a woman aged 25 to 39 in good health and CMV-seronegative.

The CDR3, as DNA: TGCGCCAGCAGCCGATTACAGGGAGAGACCCAGTACTTC. It codes for CASSRLQGETQYF. V and J are TRBV4-1 and TRBJ2-5; a possible D gene is TRBD1 (6 bases). The germline V gene encodes CDR1 MGHRA and CDR2 YSYEKL. CDR3 length equals 13 residues. Trimming left V 4 bases short and J 4 bases short, with 10 bases between.

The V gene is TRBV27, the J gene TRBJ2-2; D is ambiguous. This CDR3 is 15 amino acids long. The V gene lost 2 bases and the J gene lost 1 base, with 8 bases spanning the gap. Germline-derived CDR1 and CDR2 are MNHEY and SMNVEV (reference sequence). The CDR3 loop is CASSLRVLNTGELFF. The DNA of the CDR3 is TGTGCCAGCAGTTTACGTGTATTGAACACCGGGGAGCTGTTTTTT.

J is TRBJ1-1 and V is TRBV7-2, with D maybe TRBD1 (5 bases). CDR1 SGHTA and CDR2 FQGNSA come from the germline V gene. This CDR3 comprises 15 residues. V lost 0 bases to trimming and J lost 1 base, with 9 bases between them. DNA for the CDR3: TGTGCCAGCAGCTTAGCAGGGGCCCGGAACACTGAAGCTTTCTTT. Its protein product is CASSLAGARNTEAFF.

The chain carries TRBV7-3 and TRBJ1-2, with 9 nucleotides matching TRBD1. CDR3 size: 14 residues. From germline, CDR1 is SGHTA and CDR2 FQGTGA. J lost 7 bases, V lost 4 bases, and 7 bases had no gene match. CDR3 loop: CASSSGQGPGGYTF. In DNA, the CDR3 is TGTGCCAGCAGCTCGGGACAGGGTCCGGGTGGCTACACCTTC. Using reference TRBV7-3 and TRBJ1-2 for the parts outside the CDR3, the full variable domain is GAGVSQTPSNKVTEKGKYVELRCDPISGHTALYWYRQSLGQGPEFLIYFQGTGAADDSGLPNDRFFAVRPEGSVSTLKIQRTERGDSAVYLCASSSGQGPGGYTFGSGTRLTVV.

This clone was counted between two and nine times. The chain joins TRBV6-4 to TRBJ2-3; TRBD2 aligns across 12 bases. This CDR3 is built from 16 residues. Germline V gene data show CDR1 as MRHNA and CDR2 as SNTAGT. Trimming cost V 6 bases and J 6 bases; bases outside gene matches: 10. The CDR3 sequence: CASSPASGGASDTQYF. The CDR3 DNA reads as TGTGCCAGCAGCCCGGCTAGCGGGGGGGCCTCTGATACGCAGTATTTT.

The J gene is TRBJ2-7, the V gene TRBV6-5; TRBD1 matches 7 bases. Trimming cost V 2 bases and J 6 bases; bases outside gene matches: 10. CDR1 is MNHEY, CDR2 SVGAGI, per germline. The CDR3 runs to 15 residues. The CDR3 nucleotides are TGTGCCAGCAGTTACCGACAGGGTGGTGAGTTCGAGCAGTACTTC. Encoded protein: CASSYRQGGEFEQYF.

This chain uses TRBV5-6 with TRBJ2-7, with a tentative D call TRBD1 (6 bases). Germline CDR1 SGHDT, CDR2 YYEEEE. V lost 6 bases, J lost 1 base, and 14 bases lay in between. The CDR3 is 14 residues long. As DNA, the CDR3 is TGTGCCAGCAAACCAGGGGCATCGTCCTACGAGCAGTACTTC. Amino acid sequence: CASKPGASSYEQYF. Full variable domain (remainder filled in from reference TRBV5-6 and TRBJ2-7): DAGVTQSPTHLIKTRGQQVTLRCSPKSGHDTVSWYQQALGQGPQFIFQYYEEEERQRGNFPDRFSGHQFPNYSSELNVNALLLGDSALYLCASKPGASSYEQYFGPGTRLTVT.

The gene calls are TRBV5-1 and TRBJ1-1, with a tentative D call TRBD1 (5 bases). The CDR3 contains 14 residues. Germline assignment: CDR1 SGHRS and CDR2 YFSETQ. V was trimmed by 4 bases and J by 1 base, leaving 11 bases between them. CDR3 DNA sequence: TGCGCCAGCAGCCTGGGACTGAGGAACACTGAAGCTTTCTTT. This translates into CASSLGLRNTEAFF.

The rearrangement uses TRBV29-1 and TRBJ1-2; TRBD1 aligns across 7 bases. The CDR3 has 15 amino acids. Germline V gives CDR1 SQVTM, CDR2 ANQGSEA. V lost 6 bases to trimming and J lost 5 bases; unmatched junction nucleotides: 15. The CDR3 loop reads CSVQGQDSRAYGYTF. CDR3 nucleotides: TGCAGCGTGCAAGGACAGGACTCGAGGGCTTATGGCTACACCTTC.

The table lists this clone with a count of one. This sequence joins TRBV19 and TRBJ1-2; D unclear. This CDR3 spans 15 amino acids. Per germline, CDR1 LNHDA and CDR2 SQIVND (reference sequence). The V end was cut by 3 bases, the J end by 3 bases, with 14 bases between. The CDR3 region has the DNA TGTGCCAGTAGTATGTGGATTGAGGGAGACTATGGCTACACCTTC. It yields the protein CASSMWIEGDYGYTF.

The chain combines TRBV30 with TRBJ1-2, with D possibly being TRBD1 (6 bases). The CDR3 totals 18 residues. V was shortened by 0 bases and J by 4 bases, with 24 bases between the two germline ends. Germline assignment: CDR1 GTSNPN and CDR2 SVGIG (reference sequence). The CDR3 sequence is CAWSVTGGLSGAGYGYTF. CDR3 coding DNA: TGTGCCTGGAGTGTAACGGGGGGCCTGTCCGGGGCCGGCTATGGCTACACCTTC.

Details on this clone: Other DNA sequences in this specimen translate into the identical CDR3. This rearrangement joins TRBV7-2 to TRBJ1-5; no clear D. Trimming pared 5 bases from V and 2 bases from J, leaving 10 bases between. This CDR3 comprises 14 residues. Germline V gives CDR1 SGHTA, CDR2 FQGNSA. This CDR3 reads CASSPTKGNQPQHF. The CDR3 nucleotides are TGTGCCAGCAGCCCCACTAAAGGCAATCAGCCCCAGCATTTT.

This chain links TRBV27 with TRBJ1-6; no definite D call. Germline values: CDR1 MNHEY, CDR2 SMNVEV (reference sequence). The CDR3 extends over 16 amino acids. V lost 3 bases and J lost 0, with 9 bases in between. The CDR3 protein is CASSFLTSSYNSPLHF. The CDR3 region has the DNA TGTGCCAGCAGTTTTCTTACGAGCTCCTATAATTCACCCCTCCACTTT.

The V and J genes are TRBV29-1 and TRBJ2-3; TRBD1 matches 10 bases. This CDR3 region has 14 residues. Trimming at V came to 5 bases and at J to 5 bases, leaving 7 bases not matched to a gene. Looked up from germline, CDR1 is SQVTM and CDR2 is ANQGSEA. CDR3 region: CSVNPGTGEDTQYF. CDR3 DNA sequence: TGCAGCGTTAATCCCGGGACAGGGGAAGATACGCAGTATTTT.

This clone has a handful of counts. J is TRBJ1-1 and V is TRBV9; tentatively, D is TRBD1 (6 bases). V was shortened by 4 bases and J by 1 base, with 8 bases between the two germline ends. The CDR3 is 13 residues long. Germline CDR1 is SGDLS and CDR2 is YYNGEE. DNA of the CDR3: TGTGCCAGCAGCTTACAGGGGAACACTGAAGCTTTCTTT. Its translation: CASSLQGNTEAFF.

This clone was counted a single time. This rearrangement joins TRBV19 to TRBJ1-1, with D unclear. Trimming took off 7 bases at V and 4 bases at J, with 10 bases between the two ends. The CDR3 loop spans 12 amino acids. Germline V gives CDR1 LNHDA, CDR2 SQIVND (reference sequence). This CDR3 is CASKRDITEAFF. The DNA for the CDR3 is TGTGCCAGTAAACGGGATATCACTGAAGCTTTCTTT.

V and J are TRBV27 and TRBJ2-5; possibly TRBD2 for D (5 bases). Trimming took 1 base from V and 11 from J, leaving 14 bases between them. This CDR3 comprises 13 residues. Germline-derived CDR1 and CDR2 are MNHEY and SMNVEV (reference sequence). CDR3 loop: CASSLFGSYQQYF. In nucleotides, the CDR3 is TGTGCCAGCAGTTTATTTGGGAGTTACCAGCAGTACTTC.

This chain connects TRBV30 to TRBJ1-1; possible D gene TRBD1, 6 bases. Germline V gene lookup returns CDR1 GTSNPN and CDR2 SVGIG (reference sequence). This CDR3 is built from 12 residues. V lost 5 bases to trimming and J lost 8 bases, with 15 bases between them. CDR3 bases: TGTGCCTGGGGAGTAACCGGGACAGAAGCTTTCTTT. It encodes CAWGVTGTEAFF.

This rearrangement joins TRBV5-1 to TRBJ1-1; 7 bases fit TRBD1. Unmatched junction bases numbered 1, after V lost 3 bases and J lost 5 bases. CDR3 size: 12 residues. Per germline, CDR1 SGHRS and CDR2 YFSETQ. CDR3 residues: CASSSRGTEAFF. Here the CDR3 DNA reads TGCGCCAGCAGCTCCAGGGGGACTGAAGCTTTCTTT.

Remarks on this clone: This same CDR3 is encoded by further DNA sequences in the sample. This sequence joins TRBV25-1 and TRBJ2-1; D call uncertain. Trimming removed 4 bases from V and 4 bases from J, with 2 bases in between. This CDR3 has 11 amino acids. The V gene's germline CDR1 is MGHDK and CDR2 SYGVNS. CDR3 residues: CASSAYNEQFF. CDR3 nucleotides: TGTGCCAGCAGTGCTTACAATGAGCAGTTCTTC. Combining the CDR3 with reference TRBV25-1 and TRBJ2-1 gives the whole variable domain EADIYQTPRYLVIGTGKKITLECSQTMGHDKMYWYQQDPGMELHLIHYSYGVNSTEKGDLSSESTVSRIRTEHFPLTLESARPSHTSQYLCASSAYNEQFFGPGTRLTVL.

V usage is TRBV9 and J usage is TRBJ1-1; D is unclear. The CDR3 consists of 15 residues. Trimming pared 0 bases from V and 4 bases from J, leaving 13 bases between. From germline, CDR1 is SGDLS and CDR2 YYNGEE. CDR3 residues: CASSVDGGFVTEAFF. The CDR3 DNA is TGTGCCAGCAGCGTAGACGGAGGGTTTGTCACTGAAGCTTTCTTT.

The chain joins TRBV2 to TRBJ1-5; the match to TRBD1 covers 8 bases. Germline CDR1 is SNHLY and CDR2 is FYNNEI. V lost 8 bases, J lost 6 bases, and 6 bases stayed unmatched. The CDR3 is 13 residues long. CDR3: CASEDRGTQPQHF. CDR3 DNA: TGTGCCAGCGAAGACAGGGGCACTCAGCCCCAGCATTTT.

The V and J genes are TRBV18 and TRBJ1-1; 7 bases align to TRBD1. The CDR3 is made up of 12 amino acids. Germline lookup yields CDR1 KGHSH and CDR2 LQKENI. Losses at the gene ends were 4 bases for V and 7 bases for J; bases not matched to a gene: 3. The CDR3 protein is CASSQGQIEAFF. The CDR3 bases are TGTGCCAGCTCACAGGGACAGATTGAAGCTTTCTTT.

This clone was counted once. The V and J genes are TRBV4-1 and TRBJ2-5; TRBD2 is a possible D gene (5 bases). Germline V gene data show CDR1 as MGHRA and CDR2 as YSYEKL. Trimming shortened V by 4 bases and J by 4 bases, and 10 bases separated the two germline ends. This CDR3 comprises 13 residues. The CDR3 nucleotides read TGCGCCAGCAGCCCACCCAGCGGAGAGACCCAGTACTTC. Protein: CASSPPSGETQYF.

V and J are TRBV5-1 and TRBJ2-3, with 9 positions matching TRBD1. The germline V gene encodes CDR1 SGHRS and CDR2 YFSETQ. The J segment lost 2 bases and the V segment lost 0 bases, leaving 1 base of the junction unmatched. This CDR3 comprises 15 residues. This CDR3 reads CASSLGTGATDTQYF. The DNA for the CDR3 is TGCGCCAGCAGCTTGGGGACAGGGGCCACAGATACGCAGTATTTT.

CDR3 region: CASSILGSFYEQYF. The CDR3 coding sequence is TGTGCCAGTAGTATACTGGGCAGTTTCTACGAGCAGTACTTC. V and J are TRBV19 and TRBJ2-7, with D unclear. This CDR3 comprises 14 residues. Between the trimmed V and J ends, which lost 2 bases and 3 bases, there was a span of 11 bases. The germline V gene has CDR1 LNHDA and CDR2 SQIVND (reference sequence).

This chain's CDR3 is CASSLVRERTGELFF. The CDR3 DNA reads as TGTGCCAGCAGTTTAGTGAGGGAGAGGACCGGGGAGCTGTTTTTT. The rearrangement links TRBV27 to TRBJ2-2; TRBD2 is a possible D gene (5 bases). The CDR3 runs 15 residues. Germline CDR1 and CDR2: MNHEY and SMNVEV (reference sequence). V was shortened by 2 bases and J by 5 bases, with 12 bases between the two germline ends.

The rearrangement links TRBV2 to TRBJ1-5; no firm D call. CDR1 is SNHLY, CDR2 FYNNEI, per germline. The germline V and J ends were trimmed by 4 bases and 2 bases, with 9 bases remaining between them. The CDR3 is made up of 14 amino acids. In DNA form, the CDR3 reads TGTGCCAGCAGTGCAAGTACGGGCAATCAGCCCCAGCATTTT. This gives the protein CASSASTGNQPQHF.

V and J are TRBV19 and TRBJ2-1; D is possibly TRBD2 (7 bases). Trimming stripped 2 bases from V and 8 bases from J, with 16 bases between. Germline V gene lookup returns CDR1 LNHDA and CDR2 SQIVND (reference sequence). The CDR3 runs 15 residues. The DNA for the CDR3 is TGTGCCAGTAGTATATACGCGGGGGCGTTGGATGAGCAGTTCTTC. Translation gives CASSIYAGALDEQFF.

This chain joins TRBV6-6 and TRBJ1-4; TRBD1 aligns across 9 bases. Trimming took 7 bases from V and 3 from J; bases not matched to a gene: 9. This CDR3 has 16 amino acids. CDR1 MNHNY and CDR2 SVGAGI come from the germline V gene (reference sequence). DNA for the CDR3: TGTGCCAGCACCAAGGTACAGGGGGCAGCTAATGAAAAACTGTTTTTT. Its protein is CASTKVQGAANEKLFF.